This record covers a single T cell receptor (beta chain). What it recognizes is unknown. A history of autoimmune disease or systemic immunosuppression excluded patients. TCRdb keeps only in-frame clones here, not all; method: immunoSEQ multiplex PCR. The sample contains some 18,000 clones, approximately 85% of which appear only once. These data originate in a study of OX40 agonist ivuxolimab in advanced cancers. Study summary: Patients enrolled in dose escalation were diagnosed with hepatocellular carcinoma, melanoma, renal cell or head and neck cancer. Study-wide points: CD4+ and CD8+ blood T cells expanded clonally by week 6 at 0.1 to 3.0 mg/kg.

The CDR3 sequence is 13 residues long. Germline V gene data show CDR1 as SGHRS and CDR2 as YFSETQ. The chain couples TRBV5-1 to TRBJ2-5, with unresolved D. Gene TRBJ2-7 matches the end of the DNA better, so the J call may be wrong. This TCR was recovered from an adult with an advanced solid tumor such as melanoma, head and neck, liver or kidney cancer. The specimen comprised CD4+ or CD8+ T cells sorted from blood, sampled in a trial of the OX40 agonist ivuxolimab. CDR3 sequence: CASSPSGSYEQYF. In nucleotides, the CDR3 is TGCGCCAGCAGCCCCTCCGGGTCCTACGAGCAGTACTTC.